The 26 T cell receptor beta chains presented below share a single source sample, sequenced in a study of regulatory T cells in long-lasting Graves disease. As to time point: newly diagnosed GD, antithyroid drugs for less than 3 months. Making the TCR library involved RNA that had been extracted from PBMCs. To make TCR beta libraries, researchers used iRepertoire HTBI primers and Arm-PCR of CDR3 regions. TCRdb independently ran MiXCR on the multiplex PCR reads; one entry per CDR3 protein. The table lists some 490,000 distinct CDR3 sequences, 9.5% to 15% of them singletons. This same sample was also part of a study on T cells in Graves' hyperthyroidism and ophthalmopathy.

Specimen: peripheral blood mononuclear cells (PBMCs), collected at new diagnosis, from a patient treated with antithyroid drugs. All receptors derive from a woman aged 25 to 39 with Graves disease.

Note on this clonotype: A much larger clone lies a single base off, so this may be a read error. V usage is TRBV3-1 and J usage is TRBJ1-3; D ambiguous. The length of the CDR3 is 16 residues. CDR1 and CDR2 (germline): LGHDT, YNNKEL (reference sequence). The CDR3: CVSSHRREAYGNTIYF. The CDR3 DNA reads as TGTGTCAGCAGCCACCGGAGGGAGGCGTATGGAAACACCATATATTTT.

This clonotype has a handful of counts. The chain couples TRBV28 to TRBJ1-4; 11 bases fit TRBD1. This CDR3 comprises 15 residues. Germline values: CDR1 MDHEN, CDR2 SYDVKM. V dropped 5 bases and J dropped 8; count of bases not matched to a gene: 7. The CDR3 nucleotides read TGTGCCAGCAGTCCACTCGGGACAGGGGGAGAAAAACTGTTTTTT. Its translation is CASSPLGTGGEKLFF.

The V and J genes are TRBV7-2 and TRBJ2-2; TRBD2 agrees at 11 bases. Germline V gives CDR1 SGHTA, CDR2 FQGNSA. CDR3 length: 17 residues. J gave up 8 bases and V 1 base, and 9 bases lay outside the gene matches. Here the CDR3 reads CASSLVLAGVPGGELFF. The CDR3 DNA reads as TGTGCCAGCAGCTTAGTACTAGCGGGAGTGCCTGGGGGGGAGCTGTTTTTT.

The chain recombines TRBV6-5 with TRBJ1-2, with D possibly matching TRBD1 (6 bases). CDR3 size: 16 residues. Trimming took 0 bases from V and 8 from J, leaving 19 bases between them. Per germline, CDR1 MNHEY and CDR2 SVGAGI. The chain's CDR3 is CASSYSGGGRSQGYTF. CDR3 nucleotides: TGTGCCAGCAGTTACTCGGGGGGGGGGCGAAGTCAGGGCTACACCTTC.

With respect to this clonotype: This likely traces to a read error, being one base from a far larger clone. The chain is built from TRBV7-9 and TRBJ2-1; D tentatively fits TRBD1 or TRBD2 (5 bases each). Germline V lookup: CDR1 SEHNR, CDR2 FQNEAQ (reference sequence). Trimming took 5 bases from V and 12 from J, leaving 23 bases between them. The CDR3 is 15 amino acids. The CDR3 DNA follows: TGTGCCAGCAGCATCTCCGGGACCACTGGCGATGGGCAGTTCTTC. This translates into CASSISGTTGDGQFF.

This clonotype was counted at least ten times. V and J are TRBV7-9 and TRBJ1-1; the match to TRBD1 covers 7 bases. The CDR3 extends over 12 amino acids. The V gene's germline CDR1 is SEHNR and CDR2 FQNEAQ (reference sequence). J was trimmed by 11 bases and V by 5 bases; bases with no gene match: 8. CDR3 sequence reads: CASSLKGQHAFF. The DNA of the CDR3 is TGTGCCAGCAGCCTTAAGGGACAGCACGCTTTCTTT.

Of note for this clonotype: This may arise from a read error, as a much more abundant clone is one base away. DNA for the CDR3: TGTGCCAGCAGTGATGCCCTTAGGGGCTCCGGGGAGCTGTTTTTT. Its protein product is CASSDALRGSGELFF. This rearrangement joins TRBV27 to TRBJ2-2; D may be TRBD1 (5 bases). This CDR3 comprises 15 residues. Germline CDR1 and CDR2: MNHEY and SMNVEV (reference sequence). The V gene lost 5 bases and the J gene lost 6 bases, with 16 bases spanning the gap.

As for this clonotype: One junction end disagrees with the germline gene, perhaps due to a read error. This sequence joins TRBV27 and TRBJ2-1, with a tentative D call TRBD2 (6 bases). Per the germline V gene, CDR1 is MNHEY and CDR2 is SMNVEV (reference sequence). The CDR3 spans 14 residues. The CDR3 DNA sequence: TGTGTCAGCAGCTGGGGGAGGCTCTACAATGAGCAGTTCTTC. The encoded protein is CVSSWGRLYNEQFF.

This CDR3 is CASSQDFRDGTDTQYF. The CDR3 DNA sequence: TGCGCCAGCAGCCAAGATTTTCGGGATGGCACAGATACGCAGTATTTT. The V call is TRBV4-3, the J call TRBJ2-3; weak D call: TRBD2 (5 bases). Germline V gene data show CDR1 as LGHNA and CDR2 as YSLEER. Between the trimmed V and J ends, which lost 0 bases and 1 base, there was a span of 11 bases. The CDR3 runs to 16 residues.

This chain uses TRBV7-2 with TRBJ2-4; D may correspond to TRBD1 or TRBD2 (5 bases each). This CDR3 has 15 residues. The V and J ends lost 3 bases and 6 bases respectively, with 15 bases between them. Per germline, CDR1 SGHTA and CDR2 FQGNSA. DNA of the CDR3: TGTGCCAGCAGCTTGGGAACGGGACGTATAAACATTCAGTACTTC. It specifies CASSLGTGRINIQYF.

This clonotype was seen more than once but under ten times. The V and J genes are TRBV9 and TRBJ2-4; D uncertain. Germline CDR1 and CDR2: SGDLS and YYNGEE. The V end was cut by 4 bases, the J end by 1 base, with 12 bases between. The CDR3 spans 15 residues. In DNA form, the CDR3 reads TGTGCCAGCAGCTCCGGCGTTCGGGCCAAAAACATTCAGTACTTC. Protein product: CASSSGVRAKNIQYF.

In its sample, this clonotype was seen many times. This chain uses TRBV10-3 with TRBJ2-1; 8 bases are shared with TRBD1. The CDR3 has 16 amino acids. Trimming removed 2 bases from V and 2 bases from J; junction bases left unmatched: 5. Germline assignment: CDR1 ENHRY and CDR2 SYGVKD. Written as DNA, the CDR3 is TGTGCCATCAGTGAGCCAGGACAGGGAGCCTACAATGAGCAGTTCTTC. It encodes CAISEPGQGAYNEQFF.

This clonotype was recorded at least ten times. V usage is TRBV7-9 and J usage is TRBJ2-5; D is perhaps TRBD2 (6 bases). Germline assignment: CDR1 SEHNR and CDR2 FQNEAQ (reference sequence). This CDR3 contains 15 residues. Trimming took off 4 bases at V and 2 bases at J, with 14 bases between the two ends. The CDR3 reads CASSSGLVNQETQYF. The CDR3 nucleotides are TGTGCCAGCAGCTCGGGACTGGTCAATCAAGAGACCCAGTACTTC.

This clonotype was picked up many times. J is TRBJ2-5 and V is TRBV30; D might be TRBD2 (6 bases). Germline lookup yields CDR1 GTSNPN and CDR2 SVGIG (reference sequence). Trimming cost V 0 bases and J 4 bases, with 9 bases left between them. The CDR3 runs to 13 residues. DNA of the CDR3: TGTGCCTGGAGTGTGGGGGGACCAGAGACCCAGTACTTC. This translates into CAWSVGGPETQYF.

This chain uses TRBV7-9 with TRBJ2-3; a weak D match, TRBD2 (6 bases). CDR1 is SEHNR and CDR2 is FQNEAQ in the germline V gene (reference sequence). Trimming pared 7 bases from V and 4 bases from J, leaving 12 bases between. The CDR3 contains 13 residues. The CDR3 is CASKNTGADTQYF. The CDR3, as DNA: TGTGCCAGCAAAAACACGGGGGCAGATACGCAGTATTTT.

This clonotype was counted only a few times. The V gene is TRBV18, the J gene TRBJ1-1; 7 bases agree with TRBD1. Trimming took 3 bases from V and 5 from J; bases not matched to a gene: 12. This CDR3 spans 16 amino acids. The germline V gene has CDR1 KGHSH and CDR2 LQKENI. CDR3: CASSPPGQNLRTEAFF. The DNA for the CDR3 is TGTGCCAGCTCACCGCCGGGACAGAACCTTAGGACTGAAGCTTTCTTT.

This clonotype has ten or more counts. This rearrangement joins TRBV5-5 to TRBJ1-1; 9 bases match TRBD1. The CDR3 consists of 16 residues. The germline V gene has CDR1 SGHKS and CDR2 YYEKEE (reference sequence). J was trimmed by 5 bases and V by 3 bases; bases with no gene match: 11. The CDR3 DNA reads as TGTGCCAGCAGCTCGGCCCTAACAGGGGGCCAAACTGAAGCTTTCTTT. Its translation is CASSSALTGGQTEAFF.

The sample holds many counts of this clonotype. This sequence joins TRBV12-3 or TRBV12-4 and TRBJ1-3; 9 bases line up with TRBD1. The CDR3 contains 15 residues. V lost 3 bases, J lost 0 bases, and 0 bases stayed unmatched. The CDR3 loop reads CASSLTGGSGNTIYF. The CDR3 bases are TGTGCCAGCAGTTTGACAGGGGGCTCTGGAAACACCATATATTTT.

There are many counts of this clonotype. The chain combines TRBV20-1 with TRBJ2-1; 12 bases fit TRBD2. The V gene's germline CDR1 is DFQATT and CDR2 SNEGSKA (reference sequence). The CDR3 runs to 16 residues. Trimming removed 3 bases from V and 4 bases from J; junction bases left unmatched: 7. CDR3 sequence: CSASPQTSGRYNEQFF. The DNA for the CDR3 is TGCAGTGCTAGTCCGCAGACTAGCGGGAGATACAATGAGCAGTTCTTC.

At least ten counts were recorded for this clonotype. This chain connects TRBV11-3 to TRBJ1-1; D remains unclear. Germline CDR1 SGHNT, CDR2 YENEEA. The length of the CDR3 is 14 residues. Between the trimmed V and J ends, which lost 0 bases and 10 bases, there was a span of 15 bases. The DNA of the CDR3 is TGTGCCAGCAGCTTAGATGGGGTTCAACCCGGAGCTTTCTTT. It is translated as CASSLDGVQPGAFF.

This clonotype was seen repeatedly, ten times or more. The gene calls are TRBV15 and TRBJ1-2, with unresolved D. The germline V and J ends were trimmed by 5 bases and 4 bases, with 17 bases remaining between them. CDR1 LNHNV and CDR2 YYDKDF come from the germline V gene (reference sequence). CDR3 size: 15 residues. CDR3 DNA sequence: TGTGCCACCAGCGCGGAGGCAGACGGACGCTATGGCTACACCTTC. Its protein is CATSAEADGRYGYTF.

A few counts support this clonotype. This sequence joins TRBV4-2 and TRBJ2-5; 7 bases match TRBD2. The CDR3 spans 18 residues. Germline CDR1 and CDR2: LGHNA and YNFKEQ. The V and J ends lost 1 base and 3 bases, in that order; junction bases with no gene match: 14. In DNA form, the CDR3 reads TGTGCCAGCAGCCAAGCCGGCCGGGGAGGGGCCGGGGAAGAGACCCAGTACTTC. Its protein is CASSQAGRGGAGEETQYF.

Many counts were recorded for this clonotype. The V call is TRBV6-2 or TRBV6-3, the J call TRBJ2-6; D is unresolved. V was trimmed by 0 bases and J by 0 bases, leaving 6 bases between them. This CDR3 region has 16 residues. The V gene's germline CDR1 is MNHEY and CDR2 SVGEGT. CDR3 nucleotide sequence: TGTGCCAGCAGTTACTCTCTAAGCTCTGGGGCCAACGTCCTGACTTTC. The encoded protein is CASSYSLSSGANVLTF.

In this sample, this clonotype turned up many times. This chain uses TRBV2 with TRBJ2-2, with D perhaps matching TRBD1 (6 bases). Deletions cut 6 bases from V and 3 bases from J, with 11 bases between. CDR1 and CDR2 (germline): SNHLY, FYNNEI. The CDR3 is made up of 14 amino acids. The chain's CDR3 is CASRSDRYTGELFF. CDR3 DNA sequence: TGTGCCAGCAGGTCCGACAGGTACACCGGGGAGCTGTTTTTT.

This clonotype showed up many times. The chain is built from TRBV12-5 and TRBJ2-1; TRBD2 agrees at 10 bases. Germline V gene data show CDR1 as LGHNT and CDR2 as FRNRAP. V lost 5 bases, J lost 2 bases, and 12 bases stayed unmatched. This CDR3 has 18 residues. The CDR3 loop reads CASGRGNASGRAYNEQFF. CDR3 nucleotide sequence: TGTGCTAGTGGTCGGGGAAATGCAAGCGGGAGGGCCTACAATGAGCAGTTCTTC.

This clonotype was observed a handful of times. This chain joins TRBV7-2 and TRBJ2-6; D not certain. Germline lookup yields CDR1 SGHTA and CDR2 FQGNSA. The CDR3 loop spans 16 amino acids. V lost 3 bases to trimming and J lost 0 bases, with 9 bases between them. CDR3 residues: CASSFYGNSGANVLTF. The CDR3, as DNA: TGTGCCAGCAGCTTTTACGGCAACTCTGGGGCCAACGTCCTGACTTTC.